The table lists the clone carrying this T cell receptor (beta chain) with a few counts. What it recognizes is unknown. A multiplex PCR was run with 60 Vbeta primers and 13 Jbeta primers. The protocol was immunoSEQ multiplex PCR, while the TCRdb copy is restricted to in-frame clones and leaves out a portion. In the table there are about 170,000 clones, under 85% of which are singletons. The data belong to a study of cytomegalovirus exposure and HLA in healthy donors. With V trimmed by 2 bases and J by 4 bases, 3 bases remained unmatched. The CDR3 contains 14 residues. Germline V gives CDR1 SGDLS, CDR2 YYNGEE. Findings and limits, study-wide: Presence/absence analyses assumed roughly uniform sequencing depth across donors.

Input material: PBMCs. The chain links TRBV9 to TRBJ1-3, with 7 bases matching TRBD1. The clonotype was recovered from a woman aged 18-29 years in good health and CMV-seropositive. The CDR3 sequence: CASSVLQGGNTIYF. CDR3 bases: TGTGCCAGCAGCGTCTTACAGGGGGGAAACACCATATATTTT. The complete variable domain, with remaining parts taken from reference TRBV9 and TRBJ1-3, reads DSGVTQTPKHLITATGQRVTLRCSPRSGDLSVYWYQQSLDQGLQFLIQYYNGEERAKGNILERFSAQQFPDLHSELNLSSLELGDSALYFCASSVLQGGNTIYFGEGSWLTVV.